The clone carrying this T cell receptor (beta chain) has a handful of counts. Its antigen is not known. The sample originates from a study of post-analysis software for immune sequencing data. cDNA libraries for TCR beta contained unique molecular identifiers. The T cell input of about 0.85 to 10 million gave roughly 500,000 cDNA molecules. Using its own MiXCR run on the PCR reads, TCRdb lists one record per CDR3 protein. This table holds roughly 430,000 distinct CDR3 sequences, roughly 38% found once. General study points: Patients had higher frequencies than controls of about 5 TRBV segments, including TRBV5-6, TRBV5-1 and TRBV20-1. Versus controls, multiple sclerosis patients showed significantly lower diversity (normalized Chao1). Batch-matched samples strongly co-clustered by F measure.

Trimming pared 0 bases from V and 2 bases from J, leaving 10 bases between. From germline, CDR1 is DFQATT and CDR2 SNEGSKA (reference sequence). The CDR3 has 14 amino acids. The sample taken for sequencing was blood. The rearrangement joins TRBV20-1 to TRBJ2-5; D unclear. The receptor comes from a girl under 10 years old with multiple sclerosis. The CDR3 reads CSARDVVGQETQYF. DNA of the CDR3: TGCAGTGCTAGAGATGTAGTAGGTCAAGAGACCCAGTACTTC.